A selection of T cell receptor beta chains follows, all from one sample in a study of CD8+CD57+ T cells in acquired aplastic anemia. TCRdb re-analysed the reads in MiXCR, keeping a single row per CDR3 protein. The sample lists some 210,000 distinct CDR3 sequences; around 63% were seen once. What was sequenced was sorted CD4+, CD8+, or CD8+CD57+ T cells (not recorded which) from PBMCs. These receptors were obtained from a human donor in good health. Both conserved end residues are part of each CDR3. A D gene is named only where the DNA matches it firmly. Clone size is stated in some rows and not others, as once, few, many or a class when expanded.

TRBD1,TRBJ1-2,once,TRBV10-2,TGTGCCACACACAGGGGGGACAGAGGCTACACCTTC,CATHRGDRGYTF
TRBD2,TRBJ2-1,-,TRBV20-1,TGCAGTGCTAGAAATGGGACTAGGAATGAGCAGTTCTTC,CSARNGTRNEQFF
-,TRBJ1-1,-,TRBV9,TGTGCCAGCAGCGTCCCGGGAGTGAACACTGAAGCTTTCTTT,CASSVPGVNTEAFF
-,TRBJ2-7,many,TRBV7-6,TGTGCCAGCAGCTTAAAATGGGACACCTCGGACAGCTCCTACGAGCAGTACTTC,CASSLKWDTSDSSYEQYF
TRBD2,TRBJ2-5,many,TRBV14,TGTGCCAGCAGCCAGAAAGCGGGAGGAGAGACCCAGTACTTC,CASSQKAGGETQYF
TRBD1,TRBJ2-7,once,TRBV29-1,TGCAGCGTTGACAGGGGGCAAGGCTACGAGCAGTACTTC,CSVDRGQGYEQYF
TRBD1,TRBJ1-5,-,TRBV7-9,TGCGCCAGCAGCTCCGGGACAGGGGAACGCAATCAGCCCCAGCATTTT,CASSSGTGERNQPQHF
-,TRBJ2-3,once,TRBV20-1,TGCAGTGCTAGAGGGGAGTCGGGCCGCACAGATACGCAGTATTTT,CSARGESGRTDTQYF
TRBD1,TRBJ2-7,many,TRBV14,TGTGCCAGCAGCTGGGCACGGGACAGGGCCTACGAGCAGTACTTC,CASSWARDRAYEQYF
-,TRBJ1-1,many,TRBV29-1,TGCAGCGTTTATAACCCTGGGGCTGAAGCTTTCTTT,CSVYNPGAEAFF
-,TRBJ2-1,-,TRBV4-1,TGCGCCAGCAGCCAGAACGGGGGATGGAATGAGCAGTTCTTC,CASSQNGGWNEQFF
TRBD2,TRBJ2-1,-,TRBV7-2,TGTGCCAGCGTCAGCGGGAGTTCGTTGTCCTACAATGAGCAGTTCTTC,CASVSGSSLSYNEQFF
-,TRBJ1-1,-,TRBV19,TGTGCCAGTAGTAGAGGTTTCGGGGGGTGGATGAACACTGAAGCTTTCTTT,CASSRGFGGWMNTEAFF
-,TRBJ2-7,-,TRBV7-9,TGTGCCAGCAGCTTAGGCGATCAGCGGTCCTACGAGCAGTACTTC,CASSLGDQRSYEQYF
TRBD2,TRBJ2-7,once,TRBV15,TGTGCCACCAGCAGAGACGAGACTAGCGGGAATGTTAATGGCTACGAGCAGTACTTC,CATSRDETSGNVNGYEQYF
TRBD1,TRBJ2-3,many,TRBV6-5,TGTGCCAGCAGTTATCCGACAGGGGACTCAGATACGCAGTATTTT,CASSYPTGDSDTQYF
TRBD2,TRBJ2-1,many,TRBV7-3,TGTGCCAGCAGCTTTGGGCTAGCGGGGGATTACAATGAGCAGTTCTTC,CASSFGLAGDYNEQFF
-,TRBJ1-3,-,TRBV14,TGTGCCAGCAGTCCGGGGGTAGGGACTTACTCTGGAAACACCATATATTTT,CASSPGVGTYSGNTIYF
TRBD2,TRBJ2-3,few,TRBV7-3,TGTGCCAGCAGCCCTAGCGGGGGGGCCGATGGCGATACGCAGTATTTT,CASSPSGGADGDTQYF
-,TRBJ2-3,-,TRBV5-5,TGTGCCAGCAGGAGGACGGCTAGCACAGATACGCAGTATTTT,CASRRTASTDTQYF
TRBD1,TRBJ2-3,-,TRBV7-4,TGTGCCAGCACAGCATCAGGGACAGGGGCCCTCGGGGGGACAGATACGCAGTATTTT,CASTASGTGALGGTDTQYF
-,TRBJ1-2,few,TRBV19,TGTGCCAGTAGTATCCATTCGGCTGGGGGCTTCGCCTATGGCTACACCTTC,CASSIHSAGGFAYGYTF
TRBD1,TRBJ1-3,-,TRBV10-3,TGTGCCACCCGGGACAGGAGCTCTGGAAACACCATATATTTT,CATRDRSSGNTIYF
-,TRBJ1-1,-,TRBV24-1,TGTGCCACCAGTGATAGAGACACTGAAGCTTTCTTT,CATSDRDTEAFF
-,TRBJ1-2,many,TRBV13,TGTGCCAGCACCGCCCTTTCCCTCGACCAGATAAACTATGGCTACACCTTC,CASTALSLDQINYGYTF
-,TRBJ2-7,many,TRBV4-3,TGCGCCAGCAGCCAAGATGTGGCAGGGGTCTTGGGGGAGCAGTACTTC,CASSQDVAGVLGEQYF
TRBD1,TRBJ1-5,-,TRBV24-1,TGTGCCACCAGTGATAGGGGGCCGCAGCCCCAGCATTTT,CATSDRGPQPQHF
TRBD1,TRBJ2-2,-,TRBV7-2,TGTGCCAGCAGTTTCCGGACAGGGCAAGCCGGGGAGCTGTTTTTT,CASSFRTGQAGELFF
-,TRBJ1-3,-,TRBV7-9,TGTGCCAGCAGCTTAGCGTTGGGAGCTCAGAACACCATATATTTT,CASSLALGAQNTIYF
-,TRBJ2-3,-,TRBV6-4,TGTGCCAGCAGTGACGGTGGGGGAGTGACAGATACGCAGTATTTT,CASSDGGGVTDTQYF
TRBD1,TRBJ2-7,many,TRBV5-1,TGCGCCAGCAGCCGGGTAGGACAGGGTGACGAGCAGTACTTC,CASSRVGQGDEQYF
TRBD1,TRBJ1-1,-,TRBV20-1,TGCAGCGCCAGGGGGGGCTACGACACTGAAGCTTTCTTT,CSARGGYDTEAFF
TRBD1,TRBJ1-1,many,TRBV20-1,TGCAGTGCTAGAGATGAGTCCAGGGGGATCTCCACTGAAGCTTTCTTT,CSARDESRGISTEAFF
-,TRBJ2-7,-,TRBV6-5,TGTGCCAGCAGTTACCTCGAGAACTACGAGCAGTACTTC,CASSYLENYEQYF
TRBD2,TRBJ2-7,-,TRBV7-6,TGTGCCAGCAGCCGTATAAAAGGACTAGCGGGGGGTAGGGAGCAGTACTTC,CASSRIKGLAGGREQYF
-,TRBJ1-4,many,TRBV6-2/TRBV6-3,TGTGCCAGCAGCCGTCAGCCGACTAATGAAAAACTGTTTTTT,CASSRQPTNEKLFF
TRBD2,TRBJ2-3,many,TRBV4-3,TGCGCCAGCACCCCAAGGGCAGCGGGGGTAGATACGCAGTATTTT,CASTPRAAGVDTQYF
-,TRBJ2-7,-,TRBV20-1,TGCAGTGCTTCCCCTTCCGGGACCCCCTACGAGCAGTACTTC,CSASPSGTPYEQYF
-,TRBJ2-7,-,TRBV9,TGTGCCAGCAGAACTCTAATCCCGGGACCTCGAAATTCCTTCGAGCAGTACTTC,CASRTLIPGPRNSFEQYF
-,TRBJ1-6,few,TRBV2,TGTGCCAGCACTGTCGGGAGTTCACCCCTCCACTTT,CASTVGSSPLHF
TRBD1,TRBJ1-4,many,TRBV10-3,TGTGCCTCTACGACAGGGACAAATGAAAAACTGTTTTTT,CASTTGTNEKLFF
-,TRBJ1-1,many,TRBV7-7,TGTGCCAGCAGCGACGGGACGGGTAAAGCTTTCTTT,CASSDGTGKAFF
-,TRBJ2-7,-,TRBV4-3,TGCGCCAGCAGCCAACTTCGTCAGGGCAAGACCTACGAGCAGTACTTC,CASSQLRQGKTYEQYF
-,TRBJ2-5,-,TRBV5-4,TGTGCCAGCAGCTACCAAGGGGGATTAGAGACCCAGTACTTC,CASSYQGGLETQYF
TRBD2,TRBJ2-7,-,TRBV2,TGTGCCAGCAGTGCCTCTAGCGGAAACTACGAGCAGTACTTC,CASSASSGNYEQYF
-,TRBJ2-1,-,TRBV7-3,TGTGCCAGCAGCTTAGATGGACTGACCTACAATGAGCAGTTCTTC,CASSLDGLTYNEQFF
-,TRBJ1-4,-,TRBV11-2,TGTGCCAGCAGCTTGGCCGTCGGCCCGAATGAAAAACTGTTTTTT,CASSLAVGPNEKLFF
-,TRBJ1-1,-,TRBV7-3,TGTGCCAGCAGCCGAGAACGGGGGCACACTGAAGCTTTCTTT,CASSRERGHTEAFF
TRBD1,TRBJ1-1,-,TRBV20-1,TGCAGTGCTCCTCGACAGGGGATGAACACTGAAGCTTTCTTT,CSAPRQGMNTEAFF
-,TRBJ1-1,-,TRBV5-6,TGTGCCAGCAGCGAACGTGGGGGAGTGGACACTGAAGCTTTCTTT,CASSERGGVDTEAFF
TRBD1,TRBJ1-2,-,TRBV2,TGTGCCAGCAGGGGACGGACAGGGACAGGCTACACCTTC,CASRGRTGTGYTF
-,TRBJ2-7,few,TRBV30,TGTGCCTGGAGAGGAGGGAGCTCCTACGAGCAGTACTTC,CAWRGGSSYEQYF
-,TRBJ2-1,-,TRBV15,TGTGCCACCTGCAGTGCTTTCCCCGGGACAAATGAGCAGTTCTTC,CATCSAFPGTNEQFF
-,TRBJ1-6,-,TRBV15,TGTGCCACCAGCAGGTACACTTCAGGGGATTCACCCCTCCACTTT,CATSRYTSGDSPLHF
-,TRBJ2-7,few,TRBV6-1,TGTGCCAGCACCCCCCCGGCGGACACCTACGAGCAGTACTTC,CASTPPADTYEQYF
TRBD2,TRBJ2-1,few,TRBV2,TGTGCCAGCAGGAATAGCGGGAGCGACAATGAGCAGTTCTTC,CASRNSGSDNEQFF
TRBD1,TRBJ2-7,many,TRBV7-9,TGTGCCAGCAGCTTAGAAGTAACAGGGGAGTACGAGCAGTACTTC,CASSLEVTGEYEQYF
-,TRBJ1-4,-,TRBV7-3,TGTGCCAGCAGGAGCAGGGGTAATGAAAAACTGTTTTTT,CASRSRGNEKLFF
-,TRBJ1-1,-,TRBV7-2,TGTGCCAGCAGCCCCCCCGGACAGCTGACGGTGACTGAAGCTTTCTTT,CASSPPGQLTVTEAFF
-,TRBJ2-3,-,TRBV9,TGTGCCAGCAGCGTAGTAGGAGATAGCACAGATACGCAGTATTTT,CASSVVGDSTDTQYF